The 31 T cell receptor beta chains below all came from one sample that was sequenced in a study of vaccination effects on CD4 cells after COVID-19. For these receptors, no antigen is known. Clones were read by immunoSEQ multiplex PCR, and TCRdb kept only the in-frame ones, dropping some. The sample carries 25,000 to 30,000 clones, over 70% recorded once. Sequencing was preceded by expansion of antigen-specific CD4+ T cells with viral peptide pools in the ViraFEST assay. Scientists isolated CD4+ T cells after a roughly ten-day culture period ended. Previously uninfected by SARS-CoV-2, the vaccine recipients also showed negative nucleocapsid antibodies. The sequences come from CD4+ T cells from PBMCs cultured with SARS-CoV-2 spike peptides, collected before COVID-19 vaccination. These receptors were collected from a human donor who received a COVID-19 vaccine.

This clone is labeled as large. The chain links TRBV7-2 to TRBJ1-1; D may be TRBD1 (6 bases). Trimming stripped 1 base from V and 4 bases from J, with 10 bases between. Germline V CDR1 and CDR2: SGHTA, FQGNSA. The CDR3 covers 14 residues. The CDR3 spells CASSLDRDSTEAFF. CDR3 DNA: TGTGCCAGCAGCTTAGACAGGGATTCCACTGAAGCTTTCTTT.

The chain is built from TRBV25-1 and TRBJ2-1; D is unclear. The CDR3 runs 12 residues. V lost 5 bases and J 9 bases, leaving 11 bases between the germline ends. CDR1 is MGHDK and CDR2 is SYGVNS in the germline V gene. CDR3 DNA: TGTGCCAGCAGTTCTTCAGACGGTGAGCAGTTCTTC. Amino acids: CASSSSDGEQFF. Supplemented by reference TRBV25-1 and TRBJ2-1, the full variable domain reads EADIYQTPRYLVIGTGKKITLECSQTMGHDKMYWYQQDPGMELHLIHYSYGVNSTEKGDLSSESTVSRIRTEHFPLTLESARPSHTSQYLCASSSSDGEQFFGPGTRLTVL.

This clone was observed a handful of times. This chain's CDR3 is CASSLTVKGQRPRGNTEAFF. The CDR3 nucleotides are TGTGCCAGCAGTTTAACTGTGAAGGGACAGAGGCCAAGGGGGAACACTGAAGCTTTCTTT. The chain combines TRBV28 with TRBJ1-1, with 7 bases that match TRBD1. CDR1 is MDHEN, CDR2 SYDVKM, per germline. The CDR3 runs 20 residues. V gave up 2 bases and J gave up 1 base; unmatched junction bases: 19. Complete variable domain (other parts from reference TRBV28 and TRBJ1-1): DVKVTQSSRYLVKRTGEKVFLECVQDMDHENMFWYRQDPGLGLRLIYFSYDVKMKEKGDIPEGYSVSREKKERFSLILESASTNQTSMYLCASSLTVKGQRPRGNTEAFFGQGTRLTVV.

The V gene is TRBV28, the J gene TRBJ1-4, with a weak D call TRBD1 (5 bases). Germline lookup yields CDR1 MDHEN and CDR2 SYDVKM. The germline V and J ends were trimmed by 5 bases and 0 bases, with 13 bases remaining between them. The CDR3 is made up of 16 amino acids. In nucleotides, the CDR3 is TGTGCCAGCAGTCTGGGGGTGATTGCAACTAATGAAAAACTGTTTTTT. Translation gives CASSLGVIATNEKLFF.

V and J are TRBV7-2 and TRBJ1-2, with 8 bases identical to TRBD1. Germline V CDR1 and CDR2: SGHTA, FQGNSA. CDR3 length: 14 residues. V dropped 5 bases and J dropped 7; count of bases not matched to a gene: 9. CDR3 protein: CASSQGAGKGGYTF. DNA for the CDR3: TGTGCCAGCAGCCAGGGGGCAGGGAAGGGTGGCTACACCTTC.

This clone occurred a few times. The chain recombines TRBV18 with TRBJ1-3; D is unresolved. The CDR3 has 13 residues. Looked up from germline, CDR1 is KGHSH and CDR2 is LQKENI. V lost 10 bases, J lost 2 bases, and 12 bases lay in between. This CDR3 is CATQEGPGNTIYF. DNA for the CDR3: TGTGCCACCCAAGAGGGCCCTGGAAACACCATATATTTT.

The chain couples TRBV28 to TRBJ2-4, with 8 bases identical to TRBD2. The CDR3 has 13 residues. With 5 bases clipped from V and 6 bases from J, the junction kept 3 bases outside the gene matches. Germline assignment: CDR1 MDHEN and CDR2 SYDVKM. CDR3 DNA: TGTGCCAGCAGTCCCGGGGGGGGAAACATTCAGTACTTC. Translation: CASSPGGGNIQYF.

The chain combines TRBV27 with TRBJ2-2; 7 nucleotides line up with TRBD2. This CDR3 region has 17 residues. The V segment lost 6 bases and the J segment 0 bases; nucleotides outside the gene matches: 10. The germline gives CDR1 MNHEY, CDR2 SMNVEV (reference sequence). This CDR3 is CASSWERDAANTGELFF. CDR3 bases: TGTGCCAGCAGCTGGGAGCGGGACGCCGCGAACACCGGGGAGCTGTTTTTT.

The V gene is TRBV7-2, the J gene TRBJ1-2; D gene unclear. Looked up from germline, CDR1 is SGHTA and CDR2 is FQGNSA. V gave up 1 base and J gave up 8 bases, with 8 bases separating them. The CDR3 extends over 12 amino acids. DNA for the CDR3: TGTGCCAGCAGCTTAGATGGACTCGGCTACACCTTC. Translating it yields CASSLDGLGYTF.

There are a few counts of this clone. The V gene is TRBV28, the J gene TRBJ1-2, with D possibly TRBD1 on 6 matching bases. The CDR3 runs to 14 residues. The V gene lost 6 bases and the J gene lost 6 bases, with 17 bases spanning the gap. CDR1 is MDHEN and CDR2 is SYDVKM in the germline V gene. Here the CDR3 reads CASRGGGRGDGYTF. The CDR3 region has the DNA TGTGCCAGCAGGGGGGGCGGAAGGGGCGATGGCTACACCTTC.

Comments on this clone: At one boundary the junction diverges from the germline segment, which might be a read error. The V call is TRBV11-2, the J call TRBJ2-5; 9 nucleotides agree with TRBD2. The CDR3 totals 14 residues. CDR1 and CDR2 (germline): SGHAT, FQNNGV. CDR3 sequence reads: CASSLGVSSGGPHF. CDR3 bases: TGTGCCAGCAGCTTAGGGGTCTCCAGCGGGGGGCCACACTTC. The entire variable domain, with the rest obtained from reference TRBV11-2 and TRBJ2-5, is as follows: EAGVAQSPRYKIIEKRQSVAFWCNPISGHATLYWYQQILGQGPKLLIQFQNNGVVDDSQLPKDRFSAERLKGVDSTLKIQPAKLEDSAVYLCASSLGVSSGGPHFGPGTRLLVL.

The rearrangement links TRBV19 to TRBJ2-2; the D gene could be TRBD1 or TRBD2 (5 bases each). V gave up 4 bases and J gave up 8 bases, with 14 bases separating them. Germline CDR1 reads LNHDA; CDR2 reads SQIVND (reference sequence). This CDR3 region has 14 residues. The CDR3 nucleotides are TGTGCCAGTAGTACGCCCGGGGACCGGGGGGAGCTGTTTTTT. The encoded protein is CASSTPGDRGELFF.

The chain combines TRBV3-1 (or the pseudogene TRBV3-2) with TRBJ2-1; D might be TRBD1 (7 bases). Germline V gene data show CDR1 as LGHDT and CDR2 as YNNKEL (reference sequence). With 4 bases removed from V and 2 bases from J, the gap between germline ends came to 12 bases. The CDR3 loop spans 15 amino acids. CDR3 bases: TGTGCCAGCAGCCCGGAGGGGACAGCCTACAATGAGCAGTTCTTC. Protein sequence: CASSPEGTAYNEQFF.

The chain joins TRBV7-2 to TRBJ2-2; 9 bases agree with TRBD1. The CDR3 spans 17 residues. Germline V gives CDR1 SGHTA, CDR2 FQGNSA. V was clipped by 1 base and J by 1 base; unmatched bases: 4. The CDR3 region is CASSLVSGQGNTGELFF. The CDR3 DNA is TGTGCCAGCAGCTTAGTGTCGGGACAGGGGAACACCGGGGAGCTGTTTTTT.

J is TRBJ2-3 and V is TRBV10-3, with TRBD1 matching over 10 bases. Germline loops: CDR1 ENHRY, CDR2 SYGVKD. V trimming: 5 bases; J trimming: 5 bases; junction bases outside the gene matches: 10. This CDR3 region has 16 residues. The CDR3 protein is CAISSRGQGGGDTQYF. CDR3 nucleotides: TGTGCCATCAGTTCCCGAGGACAGGGGGGGGGAGATACGCAGTATTTT.

The chain couples TRBV6-5 to TRBJ1-1; D gene ambiguous. Trimming left V 0 bases short and J 1 base short, with 12 bases between. Germline V gives CDR1 MNHEY, CDR2 SVGAGI. This CDR3 has 16 residues. This CDR3 reads CASSYSGGVPNTEAFF. Written as DNA, the CDR3 is TGTGCCAGCAGTTACTCAGGCGGGGTCCCGAACACTGAAGCTTTCTTT.

The chain links TRBV7-9 to TRBJ1-4; no clear D. V was clipped by 5 bases and J by 1 base, with 8 bases between them. In germline, CDR1 is SEHNR, CDR2 FQNEAQ (reference sequence). The CDR3 sequence is 14 residues long. This CDR3 is CASSPGRTNEKLFF. The CDR3 nucleotides read TGTGCCAGCAGCCCGGGCCGAACTAATGAAAAACTGTTTTTT.

In its sample, this clone was seen once. The rearrangement links TRBV6-5 to TRBJ1-6, with a weak D call TRBD1 (5 bases). Germline lookup yields CDR1 MNHEY and CDR2 SVGAGI. This CDR3 comprises 15 residues. V was clipped by 7 bases and J by 6 bases, with 16 bases between them. In nucleotides, the CDR3 is TGTGCCAGCAACTCGGGGGGATTCTTTAATTCACCCCTCCACTTT. Its protein product is CASNSGGFFNSPLHF.

The chain combines TRBV5-5 with TRBJ2-5; TRBD1 agrees at 9 bases. CDR3 length equals 13 residues. The ends lost 5 bases at V and 5 bases at J; junction bases unmatched: 4. Germline-derived CDR1 and CDR2 are SGHKS and YYEKEE (reference sequence). CDR3 loop: CASRLTGGETQYF. The CDR3 DNA reads TGTGCCAGCAGGTTGACAGGGGGGGAGACCCAGTACTTC.

The table lists this clone with a count of one. The chain carries TRBV6-2 or TRBV6-3 and TRBJ2-7; TRBD1 aligns across 12 bases. V trimming: 6 bases; J trimming: 4 bases; junction bases outside the gene matches: 10. The CDR3 contains 16 residues. CDR1 is MNHEY, CDR2 SVGEGT, per germline. The CDR3 is CASSSGTGGGFYEQYF. CDR3 coding DNA: TGTGCCAGCAGCAGCGGGACAGGGGGCGGATTTTACGAGCAGTACTTC.

This sequence joins TRBV19 and TRBJ2-1, with TRBD2 matching 9 bases. The trim removed 5 bases at V and 5 bases at J, leaving 10 bases unmatched. CDR1 and CDR2 (germline): LNHDA, SQIVND (reference sequence). This CDR3 has 16 amino acids. The CDR3 DNA reads TGTGCCAGTAGTTACCTTAGCGGGAGCTTCAACAATGAGCAGTTCTTC. Translated, it gives CASSYLSGSFNNEQFF.

The chain uses TRBV18 and TRBJ1-2; TRBD1 matches at 7 bases. The CDR3 has 15 amino acids. The V gene's germline CDR1 is KGHSH and CDR2 LQKENI. V lost 4 bases and J lost 4; bases outside the gene matches: 9. In nucleotides, the CDR3 is TGTGCCAGCTCACATCGGGAGGGGGCTGGCTATGGCTACACCTTC. As protein: CASSHREGAGYGYTF.

The genes are TRBV5-4 and TRBJ2-1; maybe TRBD2 (6 bases). This CDR3 has 16 amino acids. V shed 4 bases and J shed 0 bases, with 14 bases lying between them. Germline assignment: CDR1 SGHNT and CDR2 YYREEE (reference sequence). This chain's CDR3 is CASSAPSVTSYNEQFF. In nucleotides, the CDR3 is TGTGCCAGCAGCGCCCCTAGCGTAACCTCCTACAATGAGCAGTTCTTC.

The rearrangement joins TRBV30 to TRBJ1-6, with 7 bases that match TRBD1. The CDR3 length is 16 residues. With 0 bases clipped from V and 2 bases from J, the junction kept 4 bases outside the gene matches. Germline loops: CDR1 GTSNPN, CDR2 SVGIG (reference sequence). CDR3 in DNA: TGTGCCTGGAGTGTGGAGGGGGCCCCCTATAATTCACCCCTCCACTTT. It codes for CAWSVEGAPYNSPLHF.

This clone was seen more than once but under ten times. The rearrangement links TRBV3-1 (or the pseudogene TRBV3-2) to TRBJ1-2; D gene uncertain. This CDR3 comprises 12 residues. The germline V gene has CDR1 LGHDT and CDR2 YNNKEL (reference sequence). Trimming took 0 bases from V and 8 from J, leaving 7 bases between them. CDR3 nucleotide sequence: TGTGCCAGCAGCCAAGATCTGTGGGGCTACACCTTC. It yields the protein CASSQDLWGYTF.

The chain links TRBV5-1 to TRBJ1-6, with 10 bases identical to TRBD1. Losses at the gene ends were 0 bases for V and 7 bases for J; bases not matched to a gene: 1. The CDR3 has 15 amino acids. From germline, CDR1 is SGHRS and CDR2 YFSETQ. The CDR3 coding sequence is TGCGCCAGCAGCTTGGCGGGACAGGGGAATTCACCCCTCCACTTT. This sequence encodes CASSLAGQGNSPLHF. The variable domain in full, with the rest retrieved from reference TRBV5-1 and TRBJ1-6, is KAGVTQTPRYLIKTRGQQVTLSCSPISGHRSVSWYQQTPGQGLQFLFEYFSETQRNKGNFPGRFSGRQFSNSRSEMNVSTLELGDSALYLCASSLAGQGNSPLHFGNGTRLTVT.

J is TRBJ1-1 and V is TRBV3-1 (or the pseudogene TRBV3-2); D is unclear. Trimming pared 4 bases from V and 4 bases from J, leaving 10 bases between. Per germline, CDR1 LGHDT and CDR2 YNNKEL (reference sequence). This CDR3 contains 13 residues. CDR3 DNA: TGTGCCAGCAGCCTCGACCGTGGCACTGAAGCTTTCTTT. Amino acid sequence: CASSLDRGTEAFF.

The J gene is TRBJ2-6, the V gene TRBV15, with 7 bases fitting TRBD2. The V and J ends lost 0 bases and 2 bases, in that order; junction bases with no gene match: 10. In germline, CDR1 is LNHNV, CDR2 YYDKDF (reference sequence). The CDR3 contains 19 residues. CDR3 DNA: TGTGCCACCAGCAGAGATTCCGGGGGGAGCCTGGCTGGGGCCAACGTCCTGACTTTC. Its translation: CATSRDSGGSLAGANVLTF.

The chain uses TRBV27 and TRBJ2-2, with 8 bases lining up with TRBD1. The trim removed 3 bases at V and 7 bases at J, leaving 7 bases unmatched. Germline V gene sequence: CDR1 MNHEY, CDR2 SMNVEV (reference sequence). This CDR3 contains 15 residues. CDR3 residues: CASSFSQGAGGELFF. The DNA of the CDR3 is TGTGCCAGCAGTTTCTCGCAGGGGGCCGGCGGGGAGCTGTTTTTT.

This clone was picked up a small number of times. The chain links TRBV6-5 to TRBJ2-3; the D is unclear. Germline V gives CDR1 MNHEY, CDR2 SVGAGI. There are 13 residues in the CDR3. Trimming took 7 bases from V and 0 from J, leaving 8 bases between them. The CDR3 nucleotides read TGTGCCAGCACCCAGACTAGCACAGATACGCAGTATTTT. This encodes CASTQTSTDTQYF.

The rearrangement joins TRBV20-1 to TRBJ2-7; D not resolved. The CDR3 runs 11 residues. Between the trimmed V and J ends, which lost 7 bases and 2 bases, there was a span of 9 bases. Germline assignment: CDR1 DFQATT and CDR2 SNEGSKA (reference sequence). CDR3 residues: CSVSSTYEQYF. The CDR3 nucleotides are TGCAGTGTCTCAAGTACCTACGAGCAGTACTTC.